This paragraph reports one T cell receptor beta chain. Antigen unknown. This CDR3 contains 19 residues. The data were obtained in a study of T cells in localized non-small cell lung cancer. Findings and limits, study-wide: Heterogeneity stays possible, as sequencing covered only one tumor region. Turning up in adjacent lung were a median 57 of the top 100 tumor clones. Uninvolved adjacent lung had the highest recorded T cell clonality, with tumor below it. A higher density of T cells in blood coincided with extended overall survival.

Using immunoSEQ multiplex PCR, the repertoire was profiled, and TCRdb retains in-frame clones only, with some absent. Of tens of thousands of clones in the sample, roughly 80% were seen once. This sequence joins TRBV21-1 and TRBJ1-3; the table's TRBD1 call for D was not verified on the DNA. TRBV21-1 is noted as a pseudogene. The receptor was derived from a woman aged 35-70 years with stage II lung adenocarcinoma. The source material was PBMCs, sampled before any cancer treatment. CDR3 nucleotides: TGTGCCAGCAGCATTACCGGGACAGGGGCGACAAAGACTGGAAACACCATATATTTT. This translates into CASSITGTGATKTGNTIYF.